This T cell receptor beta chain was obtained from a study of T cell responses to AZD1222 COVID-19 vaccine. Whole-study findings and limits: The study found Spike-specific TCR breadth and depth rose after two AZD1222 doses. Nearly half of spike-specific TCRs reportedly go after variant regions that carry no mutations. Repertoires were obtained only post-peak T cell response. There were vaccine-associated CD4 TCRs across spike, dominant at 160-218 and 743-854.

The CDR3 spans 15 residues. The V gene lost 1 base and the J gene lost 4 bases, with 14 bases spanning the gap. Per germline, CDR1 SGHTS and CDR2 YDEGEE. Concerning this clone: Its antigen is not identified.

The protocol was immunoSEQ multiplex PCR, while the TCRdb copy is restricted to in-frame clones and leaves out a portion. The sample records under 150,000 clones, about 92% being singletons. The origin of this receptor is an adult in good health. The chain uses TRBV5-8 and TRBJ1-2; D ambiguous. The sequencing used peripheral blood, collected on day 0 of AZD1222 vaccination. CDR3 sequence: CASSLFIGGLYGYTF. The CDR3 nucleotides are TGTGCCAGCAGCTTGTTTATAGGAGGGCTCTATGGCTACACCTTC. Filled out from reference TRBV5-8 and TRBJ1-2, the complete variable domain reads EAGVTQSPTHLIKTRGQQATLRCSPISGHTSVYWYQQALGLGLQFLLWYDEGEERNRGNFPPRFSGRQFPNYSSELNVNALELEDSALYLCASSLFIGGLYGYTFGSGTRLTVV.